The source of this TCR beta chain is a study of blood T cell repertoires in COVID-19. Study-wide background: Sources were T cells, B-cell-depleted T cells, or PBMCs; the material itself was cDNA or gDNA.

The cohort comprised adults aged about 18 to 90 years residing in some 24 US areas. Before being deemed recovered, Cohort 3 donors had two negative PCRs, clearance, or symptom resolution. Germline trimming cut 2 bases from V and 4 bases from J; bases unmatched to any gene: 9. Germline V gene sequence: CDR1 SGHTA, CDR2 FQGNSA. The CDR3 totals 16 residues. Original handling: Reference gene primer amplification in the assay estimated nucleated cell counts. TCRdb keeps only in-frame clones here, not all; method: immunoSEQ multiplex PCR. Clonal size and the V and J genes are those of that table, whereas D and trimming came from the DNA. The data contain fewer than 350,000 clones, roughly 89% of them singletons. This clone appeared once.

V usage is TRBV7-2 and J usage is TRBJ2-7; 9 positions agree with TRBD2. The clonotype comes from a man aged 60-69 years who had recovered from COVID-19. Sequenced: PBMCs or T cells enriched from blood (not recorded which). The CDR3 spells CASSLMASGIMYEQYF. For the CDR3, the DNA is TGTGCCAGCAGCTTAATGGCTAGCGGGATTATGTACGAGCAGTACTTC.